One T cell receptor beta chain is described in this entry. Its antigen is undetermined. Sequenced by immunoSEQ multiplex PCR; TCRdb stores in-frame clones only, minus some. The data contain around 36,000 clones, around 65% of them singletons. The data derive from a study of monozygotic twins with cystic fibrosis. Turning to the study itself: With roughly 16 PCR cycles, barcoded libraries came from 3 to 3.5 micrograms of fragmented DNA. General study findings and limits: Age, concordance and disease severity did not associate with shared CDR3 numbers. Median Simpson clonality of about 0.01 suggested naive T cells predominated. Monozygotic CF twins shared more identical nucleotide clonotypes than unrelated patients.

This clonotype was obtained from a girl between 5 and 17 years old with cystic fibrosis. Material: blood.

In DNA form, the CDR3 reads TGCGCCAGCAGCCAAGATCTTAAGGGTAGGACTGAAGCTTTCTTT. It specifies CASSQDLKGRTEAFF. The rearrangement uses TRBV4-3 and TRBJ1-1; the D is unclear. Germline values: CDR1 LGHNA, CDR2 YSLEER. The CDR3 is 15 residues long. Between the trimmed V and J ends, which lost 0 bases and 5 bases, there was a span of 13 bases.